This T cell receptor (beta chain) originates from a study of blood T cell repertoires in COVID-19. Overall study: The study drew acute and convalescent COVID-19 samples from the United States, Italy and Spain. Sources were T cells, B-cell-depleted T cells, or PBMCs; the material itself was cDNA or gDNA.

Trimming removed 4 bases from V and 7 bases from J; junction bases left unmatched: 10. The germline CDR1 and CDR2 sequences are KGHSH and LQKENI. The CDR3 runs to 15 residues. Patients in Seattle were enrolled during active infection, then followed longitudinally. Authors' analysis steps: Estimation of nucleated cell counts was performed using reference gene primer amplification. TCRdb's copy holds only in-frame clones and misses some; the assay was immunoSEQ multiplex PCR. That table furnishes V, J and clone size, whereas the DNA furnished D and trimming. The data show some 390,000 clones, approximately 90% seen once. This clone came up once.

The chain joins TRBV18 to TRBJ2-1, with TRBD1 matching 7 bases. The sample was peripheral blood. The TCR was taken from a woman aged 40 to 50 with COVID-19, enrolled during active disease. The CDR3 DNA reads TGTGCCAGCTCACAACTGGGGGACAGCCTTAATGAGCAGTTCTTC. As protein: CASSQLGDSLNEQFF.